This T cell receptor (beta chain) derives from a study of shared clonotypes between healthy human individuals. Study outcomes and limitations: Memory subsets had estimated richness that was generally smaller than that of naive subsets. What rarefaction showed was incomplete sorted-subset sequencing despite large depth.

Produced via immunoSEQ multiplex PCR; TCRdb's table is partial and in-frame only. The sample lists roughly 2 million clones, approximately 94% seen once, with roughly 0.13% in the top ten. A word on this clone: The target antigen is unknown.

The clonotype was recovered from a man aged 18-30 years in good health. Material: naive CD4+ T cells sorted from blood. Specified subset: CD45RA+ positively selected.

In DNA, the CDR3 is TGTGCCAGCAGCTTAGGGCCCCTAGCGGGGGGCACAGATACGCAGTATTTT. It specifies CASSLGPLAGGTDTQYF. The chain carries TRBV7-2 and TRBJ2-3; 10 bases match TRBD2. The CDR3 sequence is 17 residues long. The V gene's germline CDR1 is SGHTA and CDR2 FQGNSA. The V segment lost 1 base and the J segment 1 base; nucleotides outside the gene matches: 5.